The TCR beta chain under discussion was sequenced for a study of blood T cell repertoires in COVID-19. Study at large: The samples span acute and convalescent COVID-19 from the United States, Italy and Spain.

Per the authors' pipeline: Estimation of nucleated cell counts was performed using reference gene primer amplification. Libraries were prepared by immunoSEQ multiplex PCR; TCRdb keeps only in-frame clonotypes and omits some of them. The V and J calls and clone size were taken over from that table, and D and trimming were inferred from the DNA. The sample carries 330,000 or so clones, roughly 90% recorded once. This CDR3 spans 13 amino acids. Trimming took off 2 bases at V and 7 bases at J, with 9 bases between the two ends. Germline-derived CDR1 and CDR2 are MDHEN and SYDVKM. The sequencing sample was made of PBMCs or T cells enriched from blood (not recorded which). This TCR derives from a woman aged 30 to 39 who had recovered from COVID-19. This chain joins TRBV28 and TRBJ2-1; D remains unclear. The CDR3 region is CASSLMELNEQFF. The CDR3 DNA reads as TGTGCCAGCAGTTTAATGGAGCTAAATGAGCAGTTCTTC.